These T cell receptor beta chains were read from a single sample in a study of blood T cell repertoires in COVID-19. The data were produced by immunoSEQ multiplex PCR, yet TCRdb's version contains in-frame clones alone and is incomplete. Of just over 300,000 clones listed, about nine tenths are singletons. Sequenced material: peripheral blood. Receptors were obtained from a woman in her thirties with COVID-19, enrolled during active disease. CDR3s include the opening cysteine and the closing phenylalanine or tryptophan. D genes are given only for firm matches. The size of a clone is reported for some rows only, either as once, few or many, or as a class for expanded clones.

size,J,D,V,DNA,CDR3
.,TRBJ1-1,.,TRBV10-3,TGTGCCACTCTAGAGAGATTCGGCACTGAAGCTTTCTTT,CATLERFGTEAFF
.,TRBJ1-1,.,TRBV18,TGTGCCAGCTCACCTATGAACACTGAAGCTTTCTTT,CASSPMNTEAFF
.,TRBJ1-1,.,TRBV11-3,TGTGCCAGCAGTTCCCCCGGGAACACTGAAGCTTTCTTT,CASSSPGNTEAFF
.,TRBJ1-2,.,TRBV4-1,TGCGCCAGCAGCCAAGGTGGAGGCTATGGCTACACCTTC,CASSQGGGYGYTF
once,TRBJ2-7,.,TRBV2,TGTGCCAGCACCTGGGCCGGGACTTCAACCTACGAGCAGTACTTC,CASTWAGTSTYEQYF
once,TRBJ2-1,.,TRBV30,TGTGCCTGGAGTGTATCGCAGGAACAGTTCTTC,CAWSVSQEQFF
few,TRBJ1-6,.,TRBV10-3,TGTGCCATCAGTGAGTCAACGGGTTCACCCCTCCACTTT,CAISESTGSPLHF
.,TRBJ2-3,.,TRBV7-3,TGTGCCAGCAGCTTAGGTGGGGCGGATACGCAGTATTTT,CASSLGGADTQYF
.,TRBJ2-1,.,TRBV7-8,TGTGCCAGCACCGTAGTTCGGGGGGCGGATGAGCAGTTCTTC,CASTVVRGADEQFF
.,TRBJ1-1,TRBD1,TRBV27,TGTGCCAGCAGTCCCAACAGGGGGCCGAACACTGAAGCTTTCTTT,CASSPNRGPNTEAFF
.,TRBJ2-7,.,TRBV2,TGTGCCAGCAGTGATGGGGGCAACGAGCAGTACTTC,CASSDGGNEQYF
.,TRBJ1-6,TRBD1,TRBV5-1,TGCGCCAGCAGTCCCGGGACAGGACATAATTCACCCCTCCACTTT,CASSPGTGHNSPLHF
.,TRBJ1-1,.,TRBV6-2/TRBV6-3,TGTGCCAGCAGTTCGCAGGGCAGTGCTGAAGCTTTCTTT,CASSSQGSAEAFF
.,TRBJ1-1,.,TRBV19,TGTGCCAGTAGATACGACAGGAACACTGAAGCTTTCTTT,CASRYDRNTEAFF
.,TRBJ2-2,.,TRBV24-1,TGTGCCACCAGTGACGCTAGCGGGGAGCTGTTTTTT,CATSDASGELFF
.,TRBJ2-2,TRBD1,TRBV5-6,TGTGCCAGCAGCTTTTTGGACAGGGACGCCGGGGAGCTGTTTTTT,CASSFLDRDAGELFF
.,TRBJ1-1,.,TRBV27,TGTGCCAGCAGTTTATACGGGGTATCACGGCGGGTCGGAGCTTTCTTT,CASSLYGVSRRVGAFF
once,TRBJ2-3,.,TRBV19,TGTGCCAGTAGTATTGCGGATACGCAGTATTTT,CASSIADTQYF
.,TRBJ2-2,TRBD2,TRBV4-1,TGCGCCAGCAGTTCAAGACTAGCCCCCACCGGGGAGCTGTTTTTT,CASSSRLAPTGELFF
few,TRBJ2-1,TRBD1,TRBV9,TGTGCCAGCAGCGTAGACACAGGGGGTTACAATGAGCAGTTCTTC,CASSVDTGGYNEQFF
.,TRBJ1-1,.,TRBV7-2,TGTGCCAGCAGCCCGAATCAGGGCCCTGAAGCTTTCTTT,CASSPNQGPEAFF
once,TRBJ1-3,.,TRBV5-1,TGCGCCAGCAGCTTGGGCGGCGGCTCTGGAAACACCATATATTTT,CASSLGGGSGNTIYF
.,TRBJ1-2,TRBD1,TRBV19,TGTGCCAGTAGTGCAGAAGAGACTAGGGGGCGCTCTTATGGCTACACCTTC,CASSAEETRGRSYGYTF
.,TRBJ1-2,TRBD1,TRBV6-1,TGTGCCAGCAGTGAAAGGAGACAGGGGTACTATGGCTACACCTTC,CASSERRQGYYGYTF
once,TRBJ1-3,.,TRBV7-9,TGTGCCAGCAGCGTCTTCGAGGGTGGAGGAAACACCATATATTTT,CASSVFEGGGNTIYF
.,TRBJ1-1,TRBD1,TRBV19,TGTGCCAGTAGTATGACAGGGCCTGAAGCTTTCTTT,CASSMTGPEAFF
.,TRBJ1-5,.,TRBV6-6,TGTGCCAGCCGGGGGGCTAATCAGCCCCAGCATTTT,CASRGANQPQHF
.,TRBJ2-7,.,TRBV4-1,TGCGCCAGCAGCCAACAGGGGGAGCAGTACTTC,CASSQQGEQYF
.,TRBJ1-2,.,TRBV18,TGTGCCAGCTCACCCCCCGGCGGCGGAAGTTATGGCTACACCTTC,CASSPPGGGSYGYTF
.,TRBJ1-5,.,TRBV9,TGTGCCAGCAGCAAAACAGATAGCAATCAGCCCCAGCATTTT,CASSKTDSNQPQHF
.,TRBJ1-1,.,TRBV14,TGTGCCAGCAGCCAAGTGGCAGGGAACACTGAAGCTTTCTTT,CASSQVAGNTEAFF
.,TRBJ2-1,TRBD2,TRBV20-1,TGCAGTGCTAGTCGGACTAGCAGCTACAATGAGCAGTTCTTC,CSASRTSSYNEQFF
.,TRBJ2-3,TRBD1,TRBV9,TGTGCCAGCAGCGGGGACAGGGGGCGTGATACGCAGTATTTT,CASSGDRGRDTQYF
.,TRBJ2-1,.,TRBV13,TGTGCCAGCAGCACGAGACACTCCTACAATGAGCAGTTCTTC,CASSTRHSYNEQFF
.,TRBJ2-7,.,TRBV30,TGTGCCTGGAATACCAGGGGTCCTTACGAGCAGTACTTC,CAWNTRGPYEQYF
once,TRBJ2-5,TRBD1,TRBV2,TGTGCCAGCAAGACCACAGGGGCTCAAGAGACCCAGTACTTC,CASKTTGAQETQYF
.,TRBJ1-3,.,TRBV5-1,TGCGCCAGCAGCTTGGCCGGGGGGCATGGAAACACCATATATTTT,CASSLAGGHGNTIYF
.,TRBJ1-5,TRBD1,TRBV7-2,TGTGCCAGCAGCTGGGGGGGGACAGGGGGCTCTCAGCCCCAGCATTTT,CASSWGGTGGSQPQHF
.,TRBJ2-7,.,TRBV2,TGTGCCAGCAGTTCGGACAGAGTTTACGAGCAGTACTTC,CASSSDRVYEQYF
.,TRBJ2-3,.,TRBV5-1,TGCGCCAGCAGCTTGCGTCGGACAGATACGCAGTATTTT,CASSLRRTDTQYF
.,TRBJ1-2,.,TRBV3-1/TRBV3-2,TGTGCCAGCAGCCCGGGGGTAGTCTATGGCTACACCTTC,CASSPGVVYGYTF
.,TRBJ2-5,.,TRBV27,TGTGCCAGCAGTTTCGGGGGGCCGAGGGAGACCCAGTACTTC,CASSFGGPRETQYF
.,TRBJ2-2,.,TRBV7-2,TGTGCCAGCAGCCCGGCCCCCAGGGCCCGGGCCGGGGAGCTGTTTTTT,CASSPAPRARAGELFF
.,TRBJ2-3,TRBD1,TRBV28,TGTGCCAGCAGTTTATCCCCCGGGACAGGGGGGGCAGATACGCAGTATTTT,CASSLSPGTGGADTQYF
.,TRBJ1-1,.,TRBV19,TGTGCCAGTGCCCCCTTGACAGTCATGAACACTGAAGCTTTCTTT,CASAPLTVMNTEAFF
many,TRBJ2-6,.,TRBV15,TGTGCCACCAGCAGAGACAACTCTGGGGCCAACGTCCTGACTTTC,CATSRDNSGANVLTF
.,TRBJ2-3,TRBD2,TRBV3-1/TRBV3-2,TGTGCCAGTTCTAGAGCGGGGGGGCAAGTAGATACGCAGTATTTT,CASSRAGGQVDTQYF
.,TRBJ2-3,.,TRBV12-3/TRBV12-4,TGTGCCAGCAGTTCTCGGGGAGATACGCAGTATTTT,CASSSRGDTQYF
.,TRBJ1-5,TRBD1,TRBV19,TGTGCCAGTAGGCTGGACAGGGGTGGACAGCCCCAGCATTTT,CASRLDRGGQPQHF
.,TRBJ1-2,.,TRBV9,TGTGCCAGCAGGGGGGACACAGCTAACTATGGCTACACCTTC,CASRGDTANYGYTF
.,TRBJ2-2,TRBD1,TRBV5-6,TGTGCCAGCAGCTTCCGGGACAGGGGCACCGGGGAGCTGTTTTTT,CASSFRDRGTGELFF
few,TRBJ1-2,.,TRBV14,TGTGCCAGCAGCCAAGTGGGCGACGGCGGCTACACCTTC,CASSQVGDGGYTF
.,TRBJ2-3,TRBD1,TRBV5-6,TGTGCCAGCAGACTCGACAGGGGCACAGATACGCAGTATTTT,CASRLDRGTDTQYF
.,TRBJ1-5,TRBD1,TRBV29-1,TGCAGCGTTAACCAGGGGGCTGGTCAGCCCCAGCATTTT,CSVNQGAGQPQHF
.,TRBJ2-7,TRBD1,TRBV11-3,TGTGCCAGCAGCAAATCGGGACAGGGAAACTACGAGCAGTACTTC,CASSKSGQGNYEQYF
.,TRBJ1-4,TRBD1,TRBV7-4,TGTGCCAGCAGCCTGGGACAGAGAGAAGAAAAACTGTTTTTT,CASSLGQREEKLFF
.,TRBJ1-1,TRBD1,TRBV6-1,TGTGCCAGCAGTGGAGGGCGACACCAGGGGGACACTGAAGCTTTCTTT,CASSGGRHQGDTEAFF